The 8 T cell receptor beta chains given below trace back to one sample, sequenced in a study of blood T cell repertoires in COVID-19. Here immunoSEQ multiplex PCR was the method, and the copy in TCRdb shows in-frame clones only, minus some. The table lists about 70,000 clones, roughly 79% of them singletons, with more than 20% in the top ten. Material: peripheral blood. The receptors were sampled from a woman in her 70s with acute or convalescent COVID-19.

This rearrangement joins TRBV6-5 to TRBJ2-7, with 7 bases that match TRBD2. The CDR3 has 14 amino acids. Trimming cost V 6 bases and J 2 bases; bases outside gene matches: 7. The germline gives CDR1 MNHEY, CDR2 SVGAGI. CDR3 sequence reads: CASRSLAPTYEQYF. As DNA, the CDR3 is TGTGCCAGCAGATCACTAGCGCCCACCTACGAGCAGTACTTC.

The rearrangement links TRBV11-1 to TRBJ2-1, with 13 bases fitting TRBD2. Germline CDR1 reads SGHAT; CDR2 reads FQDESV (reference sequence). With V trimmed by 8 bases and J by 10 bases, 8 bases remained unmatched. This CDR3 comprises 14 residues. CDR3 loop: CASRRTSGGIEQFF. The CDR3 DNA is TGTGCCAGCCGGAGGACTAGCGGGGGCATAGAGCAGTTCTTC.

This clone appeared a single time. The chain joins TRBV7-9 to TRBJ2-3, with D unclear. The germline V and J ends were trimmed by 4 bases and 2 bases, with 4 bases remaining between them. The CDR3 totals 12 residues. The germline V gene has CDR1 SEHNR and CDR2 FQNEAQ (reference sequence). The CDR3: CASSSFTDTQYF. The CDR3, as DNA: TGTGCCAGCAGCTCCTTCACAGATACGCAGTATTTT.

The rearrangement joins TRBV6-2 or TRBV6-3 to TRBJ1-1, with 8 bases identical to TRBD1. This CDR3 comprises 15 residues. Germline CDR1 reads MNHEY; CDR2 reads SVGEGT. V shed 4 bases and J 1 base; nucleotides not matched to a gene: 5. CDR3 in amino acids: CASSLSGTGNTEAFF. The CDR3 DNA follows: TGTGCCAGCAGTTTATCCGGGACAGGGAACACTGAAGCTTTCTTT.

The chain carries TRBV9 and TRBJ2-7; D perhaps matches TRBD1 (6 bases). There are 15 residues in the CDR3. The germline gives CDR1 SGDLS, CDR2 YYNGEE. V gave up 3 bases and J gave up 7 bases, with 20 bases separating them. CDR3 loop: CASSAGQSPVGEQYF. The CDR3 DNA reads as TGTGCCAGCAGCGCCGGACAGTCCCCAGTGGGTGAGCAGTACTTC. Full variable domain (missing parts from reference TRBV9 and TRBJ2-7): DSGVTQTPKHLITATGQRVTLRCSPRSGDLSVYWYQQSLDQGLQFLIQYYNGEERAKGNILERFSAQQFPDLHSELNLSSLELGDSALYFCASSAGQSPVGEQYFGPGTRLTVT.

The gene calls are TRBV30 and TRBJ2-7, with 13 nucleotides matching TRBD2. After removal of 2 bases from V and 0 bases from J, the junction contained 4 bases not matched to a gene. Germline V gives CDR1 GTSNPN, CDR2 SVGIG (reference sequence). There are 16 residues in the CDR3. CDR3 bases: TGTGCCTGGAGTCTACGGACTAGCGGGAGCTCCTACGAGCAGTACTTC. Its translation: CAWSLRTSGSSYEQYF.

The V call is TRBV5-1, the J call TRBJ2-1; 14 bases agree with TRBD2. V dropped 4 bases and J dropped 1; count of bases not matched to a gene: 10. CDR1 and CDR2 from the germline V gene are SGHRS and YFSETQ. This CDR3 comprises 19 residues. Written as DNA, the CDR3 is TGCGCCAGCAGCCAATCCGGGACTAGCGGGAGTCGATCCTACAATGAGCAGTTCTTC. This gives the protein CASSQSGTSGSRSYNEQFF.

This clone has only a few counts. For the CDR3, the DNA is TGTGCCAGCAGCATTCTGGGGGACACTAGCACAGATACGCAGTATTTT. It encodes CASSILGDTSTDTQYF. This chain connects TRBV7-6 to TRBJ2-3; tentative D call: TRBD1 (6 bases). This CDR3 comprises 16 residues. V dropped 5 bases and J dropped 0 bases, with 15 bases sitting between them. Germline V CDR1 and CDR2: SGHVS, FNYEAQ.